The text below deals with one T cell receptor (beta chain). These data are taken from a study of T cell changes during pregnancy in multiple sclerosis. V shed 5 bases, J shed 0 bases, and the junction held 10 bases outside the gene matches. From germline, CDR1 is SGHTA and CDR2 FQGNSA. CDR3 length: 17 amino acids. The assay was immunoSEQ multiplex PCR, and TCRdb's table has in-frame clones only and misses some. Of some 49,000 clones listed, 80% to 95% are singletons. The chain joins TRBV7-2 to TRBJ2-1; 7 nucleotides agree with TRBD1. The starting material was CD8+ T cells from peripheral blood mononuclear cells, obtained in the second trimester of pregnancy. The sequence was obtained from a female donor with multiple sclerosis, enrolled in a pregnancy study. The CDR3 reads CASSRRTGASSYNEQFF. The CDR3, as DNA: TGTGCCAGCAGCCGGCGGACAGGAGCTAGCTCCTACAATGAGCAGTTCTTC.